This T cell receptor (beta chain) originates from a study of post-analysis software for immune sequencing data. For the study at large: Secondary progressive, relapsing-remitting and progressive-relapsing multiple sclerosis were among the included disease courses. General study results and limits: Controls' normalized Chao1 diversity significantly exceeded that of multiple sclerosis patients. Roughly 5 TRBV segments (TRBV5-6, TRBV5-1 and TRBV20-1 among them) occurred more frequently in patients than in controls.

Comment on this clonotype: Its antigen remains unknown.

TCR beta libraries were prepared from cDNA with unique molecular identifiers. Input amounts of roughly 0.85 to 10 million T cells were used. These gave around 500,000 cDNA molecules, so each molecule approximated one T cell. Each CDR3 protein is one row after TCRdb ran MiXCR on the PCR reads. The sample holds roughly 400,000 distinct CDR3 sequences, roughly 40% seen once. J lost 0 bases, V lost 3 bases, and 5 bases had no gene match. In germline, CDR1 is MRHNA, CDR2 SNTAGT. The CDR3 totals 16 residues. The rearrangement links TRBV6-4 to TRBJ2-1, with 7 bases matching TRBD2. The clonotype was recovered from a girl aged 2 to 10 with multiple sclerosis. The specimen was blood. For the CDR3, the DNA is TGTGCCAGCAGTGAGGCTAGCGGTAGCTCCTACAATGAGCAGTTCTTC. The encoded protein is CASSEASGSSYNEQFF.